The sequence of this T cell receptor (beta chain) was determined in a study of shared clonotypes between healthy human individuals. Clones were sequenced by immunoSEQ multiplex PCR, and TCRdb holds only the in-frame ones, with some missing. This table holds fewer than 1.4 million clones, about 80% found once. Germline V gene data show CDR1 as SGHTA and CDR2 as FQGTGA. CDR3 length equals 14 residues. Trimming took 1 base from V and 3 from J, leaving 9 bases between them. The TCR originated in a man aged 18 to 35 in good health. Some clones in this sample may be carry-over from other donors' samples. This sequence joins TRBV7-3 and TRBJ2-5, with a possible D match to TRBD1 (5 bases). Sequencing used memory CD4+ T cells from PBMCs. Indicated subset: CD45RA-negative fraction. Here the CDR3 DNA reads TGTGCCAGCAGCTTAAAGGGGCTAGAAGAGACCCAGTACTTC. Encoded protein: CASSLKGLEETQYF.